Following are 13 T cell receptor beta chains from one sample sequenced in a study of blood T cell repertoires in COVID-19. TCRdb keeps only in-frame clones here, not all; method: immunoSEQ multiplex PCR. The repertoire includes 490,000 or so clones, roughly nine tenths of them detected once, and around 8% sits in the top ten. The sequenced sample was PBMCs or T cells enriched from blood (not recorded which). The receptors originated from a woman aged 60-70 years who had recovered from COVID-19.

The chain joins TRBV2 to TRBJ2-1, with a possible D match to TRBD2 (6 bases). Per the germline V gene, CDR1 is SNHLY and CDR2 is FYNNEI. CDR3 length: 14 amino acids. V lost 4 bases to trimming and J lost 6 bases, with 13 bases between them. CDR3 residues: CASSARGVGNEQFF. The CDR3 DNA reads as TGTGCCAGCAGTGCTCGCGGGGTAGGCAATGAGCAGTTCTTC.

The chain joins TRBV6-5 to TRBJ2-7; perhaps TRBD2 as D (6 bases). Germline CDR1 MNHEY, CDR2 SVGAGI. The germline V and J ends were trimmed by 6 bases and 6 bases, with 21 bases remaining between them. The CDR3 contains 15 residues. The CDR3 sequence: CASRPSGTPEGEQYF. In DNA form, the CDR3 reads TGTGCCAGCAGGCCGTCCGGGACTCCCGAGGGCGAGCAGTACTTC.

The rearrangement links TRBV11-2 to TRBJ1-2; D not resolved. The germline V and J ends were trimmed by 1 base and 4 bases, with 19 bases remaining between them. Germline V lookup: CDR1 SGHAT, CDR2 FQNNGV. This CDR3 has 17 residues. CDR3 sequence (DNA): TGTGCCAGCAGCTTAGTAAGCGGTAGTCTCCGGGGCTATGGCTACACCTTC. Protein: CASSLVSGSLRGYGYTF.

The CDR3 region has the DNA TGTGCCAGCAATAAAGGGGGTTCTCAAGAGACCCAGTACTTC. Protein product: CASNKGGSQETQYF. The V call is TRBV28, the J call TRBJ2-5, with a weak D call TRBD1 (6 bases). From germline, CDR1 is MDHEN and CDR2 SYDVKM. The V end lost 7 bases, the J end lost 2 bases, and 14 bases lay between the germline ends. The CDR3 length is 14 residues.

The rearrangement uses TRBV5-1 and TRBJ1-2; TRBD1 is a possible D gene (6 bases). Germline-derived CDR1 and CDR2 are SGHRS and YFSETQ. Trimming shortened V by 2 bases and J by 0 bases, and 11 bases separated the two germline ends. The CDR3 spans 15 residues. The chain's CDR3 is CASSLGGGSNYGYTF. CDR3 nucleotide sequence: TGCGCCAGCAGCTTAGGCGGGGGCTCTAACTATGGCTACACCTTC.

As DNA, the CDR3 is TGTGCCAGCAGCTCGGGTCAGGGGACAGATACGCAGTATTTT. Its translation is CASSSGQGTDTQYF. The chain recombines TRBV5-4 with TRBJ2-3, with D possibly TRBD1 on 6 matching bases. The ends were cut back, 3 bases at V and 3 bases at J, with 11 bases in the middle. CDR1 SGHNT and CDR2 YYREEE come from the germline V gene (reference sequence). The CDR3 is 14 residues long.

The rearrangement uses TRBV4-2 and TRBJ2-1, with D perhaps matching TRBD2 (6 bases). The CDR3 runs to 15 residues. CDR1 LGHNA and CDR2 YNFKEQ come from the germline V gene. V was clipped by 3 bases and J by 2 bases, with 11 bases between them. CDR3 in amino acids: CASSHRDSTYNEQFF. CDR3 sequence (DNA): TGTGCCAGCAGCCATAGGGACTCAACCTACAATGAGCAGTTCTTC.

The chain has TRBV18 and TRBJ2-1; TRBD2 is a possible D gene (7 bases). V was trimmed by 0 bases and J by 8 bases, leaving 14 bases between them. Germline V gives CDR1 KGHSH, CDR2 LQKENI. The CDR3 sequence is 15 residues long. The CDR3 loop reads CASSPPGRGQHEQFF. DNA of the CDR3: TGTGCCAGCTCACCACCGGGGCGGGGGCAGCATGAGCAGTTCTTC.

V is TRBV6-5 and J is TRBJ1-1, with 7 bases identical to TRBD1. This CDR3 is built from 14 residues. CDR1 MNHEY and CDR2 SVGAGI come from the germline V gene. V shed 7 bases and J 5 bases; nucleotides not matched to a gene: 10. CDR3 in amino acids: CASNPTGRRTEAFF. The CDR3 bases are TGTGCCAGCAATCCGACAGGGCGCCGGACTGAAGCTTTCTTT.

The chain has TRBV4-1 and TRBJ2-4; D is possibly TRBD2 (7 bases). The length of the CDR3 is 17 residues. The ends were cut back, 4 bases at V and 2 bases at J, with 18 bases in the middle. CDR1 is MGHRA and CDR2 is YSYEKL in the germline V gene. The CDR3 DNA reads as TGCGCCAGCAGCCCTGACCACGGGGGGCGTACCAAAAACATTCAGTACTTC. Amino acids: CASSPDHGGRTKNIQYF.

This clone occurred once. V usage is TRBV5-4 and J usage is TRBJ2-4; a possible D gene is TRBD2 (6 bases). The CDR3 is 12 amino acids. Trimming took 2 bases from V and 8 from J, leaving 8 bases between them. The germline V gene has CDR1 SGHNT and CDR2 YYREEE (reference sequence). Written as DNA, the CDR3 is TGTGCCAGCAGCTTCGGAGGGGACATTCAGTACTTC. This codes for CASSFGGDIQYF.

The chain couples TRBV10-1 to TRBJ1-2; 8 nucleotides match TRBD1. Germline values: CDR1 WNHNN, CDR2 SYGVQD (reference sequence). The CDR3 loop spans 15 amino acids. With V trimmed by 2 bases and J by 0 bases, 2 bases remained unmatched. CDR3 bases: TGCGCCAGCAGTGAGGGGACAGGCCCTAACTATGGCTACACCTTC. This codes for CASSEGTGPNYGYTF.

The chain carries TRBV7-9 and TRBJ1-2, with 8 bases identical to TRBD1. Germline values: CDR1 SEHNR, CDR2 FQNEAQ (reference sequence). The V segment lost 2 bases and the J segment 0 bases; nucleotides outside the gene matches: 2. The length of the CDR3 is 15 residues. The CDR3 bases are TGTGCCAGCAGCTTATCGACAGGGGCTAACTATGGCTACACCTTC. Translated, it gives CASSLSTGANYGYTF.